This T cell receptor beta chain is drawn from a study of cytomegalovirus exposure and HLA in healthy donors (dated by TCRdb to about 2017). About the investigation overall: In an earlier analysis of some 550 of the donors, roughly 300 Gb of sequence data and roughly 100 million unique TCR beta sequences from some 170 million T cells were reported. Roughly 290 gigabases of sequencing data and roughly 80 million unique TCR sequences made up an early release that covered 640 HLA-typed donors. Of the roughly 400 genotyped donors, approximately 80% were placed in the genetic ancestry cluster associated with self-reported Caucasian donors. The study aimed to test whether signatures of past pathogen exposure could be identified by cataloging public T cell receptors. The study profiled the T cell repertoires of approximately 700 subjects by immunosequencing and related them to cytomegalovirus serostatus. Besides the first cohort of 666 subjects, a separate validation cohort made up of 120 or so different subjects was used. High-throughput TCR immunosequencing, statistical association of individual TCRs with disease status, and machine learning were combined to predict cytomegalovirus infection status. In a later analysis, previously published TCR beta repertoires from hundreds of donors were re-analyzed and high-resolution HLA genotyping was added so that TCR occurrence patterns could be studied. The later analysis used no new phenotypic data to find candidate immune exposures, relying instead on TCR beta sequences and their occurrence across donors. To decide whether each TCR beta V gene segment behaved as functional or pseudogenic, an earlier analysis of over 500 of the donors relied on high-throughput TCR beta sequencing. Donor age, sex, ethnicity and CMV serostatus were collected together with the repertoire data. Genome-wide SNP genotypes for about three fifths of the roughly 670 donors were used in a later genetic analysis, which treated that subset as a discovery cohort. Every repertoire in the discovery cohort had been generated on one and the same sequencing platform. Both class I and class II loci were covered by HLA typing, at four-digit resolution. Typing coverage differed by locus: A, B, C, DRB1 and DQB1 were typed in roughly 620-640 donors, DQA1 in 500 to 550, DPA1 in 606, and DPB1 in 400 to 480. A handful of DR-DQ haplotypes were handled as single units for association and clustering because linkage in the cohort was strong. On average, about 200,000 unique TCR beta nucleotide sequences were sequenced per donor among more than 350 genotyped donors of the cohort, with about 17% of those sequences being non-productive. Study-wide findings and limitations: Immune exposure information for the cohort was limited to CMV serostatus. The cohort was sequenced for TCR beta chains only, and without alpha or paired-chain data the features that could be detected were limited. Most TCR sequences were observed very rarely across donors, whereas some public TCRs were present in many individuals. HLA typing was unavailable for some donors at each locus, so association tests used only the typed subset. It was suggested by the authors that the approach could potentially be generalized to other disease states and immunological phenotypes. In an earlier analysis of around 600 of the donors, most TCR beta V segments appeared in productive rearrangements about 87% or about 30% of the time, broadly matching IMGT annotations. When HLA alleles, especially DR and DQ, strongly co-occurred, attributing TCR associations to individual alleles was difficult. Presence/absence analyses assumed roughly uniform sequencing depth across donors, an assumption that may not hold. In vitro tests confirmed that three of the cytomegalovirus-associated TCR beta chains recognize cytomegalovirus antigens. A cluster of highly shared sequence variants was judged likely to represent a technical artifact of the sequencing pipeline. Over 15 rarely observed V segments, including chromosome 9 orphons, were excluded from the earlier analysis of about 500 of the donors because counts were too low. In a later analysis, HLA-associated TCR beta chains showed more clonal expansion and lower generation probabilities than non-associated chains that were equally common. In a later analysis, several top co-occurrence clusters were reported to appear linked to parvovirus B19, influenza, CMV and Epstein-Barr virus. In both the original and validation cohorts, the classifier was reported to diagnose cytomegalovirus status with high specificity and sensitivity. Correlated functional status among segregating V segments might be attributable to linkage disequilibrium, but an unknown experimental factor could not be ruled out. According to a later analysis, most CMV-associated TCR beta chains appeared to be HLA-restricted, and the HLA associations seemed to be driven largely by CMV exposure. The study listed approximately 150 TCR beta chains as associated with cytomegalovirus. In a later analysis, the rate of TCR association differed among HLA loci, with DRB1 alleles having the most associated TCRs and HLA-C alleles having the fewest. A later analysis associated 17,000 or so TCR beta sequences with specific HLA alleles at a false discovery rate of 0.05. In a later genetic analysis, a missense DCLRE1C variant was associated with V-gene and J-gene trimming of TCR beta chains, and the association was replicated in an independent cohort. A further reported finding was that TCR beta sequences accurately predicted the HLA-A and HLA-B alleles for most subjects in the first cohort. Compared with the roughly 710-donor mean, donors in an Asian-associated ancestry cluster had fewer N-insertions in productive TCRs, according to a later genetic analysis.

Library generation was performed with the immunoSEQ multiplex PCR assay. For the multiplex PCR, a mixture combining 60 forward primers for TCR Vbeta segments and 13 reverse primers for TCR Jbeta segments was used. A multiplex PCR assay on genomic DNA amplified the CDR3 region of rearranged TCR beta genes. The amplified TCR beta libraries were sequenced on the Illumina HiSeq System as 87-base-pair reads. From the authors' description of their analysis: A later analysis counted tens of millions of unique TCR beta chains across the 550 to 700 repertoires, and around 12 million of these chains were shared by at least two donors. A nearest-neighbor algorithm error-corrected the raw reads and collapsed the reads into unique sequences, merging closely related sequences to remove PCR and sequencing errors. CDR3 sequences were aligned to IMGT reference sequences to assign V, D and J gene segments. For a sequence to be retained, a match of at least six nucleotides was required to both a V gene segment and a J gene segment. Rearrangements were called productive when the CDR3 lacked stop codons and stayed in frame with V and J; all others were non-productive. CDR3 was defined by IMGT convention, running from the second conserved V-encoded cysteine to the conserved J-encoded phenylalanine. The earlier analysis of some 580 of the donors excluded any sequence lacking an unambiguous match to a single V gene segment. An earlier analysis of fewer than 750 of the donors classified V segments as functional when productive rearrangements were above 56.7% and as segregating when the standard deviation between donors was above 5%. To diagnose cytomegalovirus status from the catalog of TCR beta chain sequences, a statistical classification framework was built. A later analysis assigned V and J genes by comparing TCR nucleotide sequences with IMGT/GENE-DB human TR gene sequences. A later analysis assigned CDR3 sequences and most-parsimonious VDJ recombination scenarios with the TCRdist pipeline. In a later analysis, every TCR beta chain was defined by the combination of its CDR3 amino acid sequence and its V-gene family, and reads without a unique V-gene family were dropped. In a later analysis, fewer than 650 highly shared, low-generation-probability nucleotide sequences were removed to address suspected cross-contamination and a sequencing artifact. A later analysis calculated a clonal expansion index for each public chain from normalized within-repertoire ranks of inferred template counts. In a later analysis, generation probabilities were computed with a VDJ recombination model fitted to out-of-frame rearrangements, and the resulting probabilities were checked against IGoR. In a later analysis, TCR-TCR, TCR-HLA and TCR-CMV co-occurrence was scored with hypergeometric tests, and a repertoire-size bias correction was applied to TCR pairs. False discovery rates were estimated in a later analysis by permuting HLA or CMV assignments 20 times. A later analysis grouped co-occurring TCRs with DBSCAN, adding TCRdist sequence similarity when clustering within HLA-allele-positive subsets. Repertoires with fewer than 30,000 or more than 120,000 public chains were left out of co-occurrence clustering, as were about five repertoires with anomalous nucleotide sharing. TCRdb re-hosts the immuneACCESS table, in-frame sequences only. Its copies lack some clones; in the studies checked, an unresolved V gene accounts for under half of them, and the cause for the rest is not known. That table supplies the V and J calls and clone size; D and trimming were determined from the DNA. The table kept for this sample lists about 160,000 clones. The ten largest account for roughly 1.3% of the sample.

A remark on this clone: Its antigen is not yet known.

The cohort was made up of 500 to 800 healthy bone marrow donors. Cohort members were all nominally healthy when sampled, although unrecorded immune exposures were likely present. The donor tested CMV seronegative, placing the donor among the 350 to 400 seronegative members of the cohort. Each donor provided a peripheral blood sample, and peripheral blood mononuclear cells were used for TCR beta sequencing. Genomic DNA was extracted from the blood cell samples with the Qiagen DNeasy Blood Extraction Kit. Sequences were obtained from PBMCs. This clonotype was sampled from a woman aged 55-69 years in good health and CMV-seronegative.

CDR3 region: CASSRDSMNTEAFF. In nucleotide form, the sequence is TGTGCCAGCAGTAGGGACAGCATGAACACTGAAGCTTTCTTT. The chain is assembled from TRBV6-5 and TRBJ1-1, with TRBD1 matching 7 junction bases. Germline trimming: 5 bases from V, 0 bases from J; junction bases outside gene matches: 3. In the germline V gene, CDR1 corresponds to MNHEY and CDR2 to SVGAGI. The CDR3 measures 14 amino acids from cysteine to phenylalanine. Kept here is only the CDR3 DNA, which spans 42 bases and is read in frame from base 1.